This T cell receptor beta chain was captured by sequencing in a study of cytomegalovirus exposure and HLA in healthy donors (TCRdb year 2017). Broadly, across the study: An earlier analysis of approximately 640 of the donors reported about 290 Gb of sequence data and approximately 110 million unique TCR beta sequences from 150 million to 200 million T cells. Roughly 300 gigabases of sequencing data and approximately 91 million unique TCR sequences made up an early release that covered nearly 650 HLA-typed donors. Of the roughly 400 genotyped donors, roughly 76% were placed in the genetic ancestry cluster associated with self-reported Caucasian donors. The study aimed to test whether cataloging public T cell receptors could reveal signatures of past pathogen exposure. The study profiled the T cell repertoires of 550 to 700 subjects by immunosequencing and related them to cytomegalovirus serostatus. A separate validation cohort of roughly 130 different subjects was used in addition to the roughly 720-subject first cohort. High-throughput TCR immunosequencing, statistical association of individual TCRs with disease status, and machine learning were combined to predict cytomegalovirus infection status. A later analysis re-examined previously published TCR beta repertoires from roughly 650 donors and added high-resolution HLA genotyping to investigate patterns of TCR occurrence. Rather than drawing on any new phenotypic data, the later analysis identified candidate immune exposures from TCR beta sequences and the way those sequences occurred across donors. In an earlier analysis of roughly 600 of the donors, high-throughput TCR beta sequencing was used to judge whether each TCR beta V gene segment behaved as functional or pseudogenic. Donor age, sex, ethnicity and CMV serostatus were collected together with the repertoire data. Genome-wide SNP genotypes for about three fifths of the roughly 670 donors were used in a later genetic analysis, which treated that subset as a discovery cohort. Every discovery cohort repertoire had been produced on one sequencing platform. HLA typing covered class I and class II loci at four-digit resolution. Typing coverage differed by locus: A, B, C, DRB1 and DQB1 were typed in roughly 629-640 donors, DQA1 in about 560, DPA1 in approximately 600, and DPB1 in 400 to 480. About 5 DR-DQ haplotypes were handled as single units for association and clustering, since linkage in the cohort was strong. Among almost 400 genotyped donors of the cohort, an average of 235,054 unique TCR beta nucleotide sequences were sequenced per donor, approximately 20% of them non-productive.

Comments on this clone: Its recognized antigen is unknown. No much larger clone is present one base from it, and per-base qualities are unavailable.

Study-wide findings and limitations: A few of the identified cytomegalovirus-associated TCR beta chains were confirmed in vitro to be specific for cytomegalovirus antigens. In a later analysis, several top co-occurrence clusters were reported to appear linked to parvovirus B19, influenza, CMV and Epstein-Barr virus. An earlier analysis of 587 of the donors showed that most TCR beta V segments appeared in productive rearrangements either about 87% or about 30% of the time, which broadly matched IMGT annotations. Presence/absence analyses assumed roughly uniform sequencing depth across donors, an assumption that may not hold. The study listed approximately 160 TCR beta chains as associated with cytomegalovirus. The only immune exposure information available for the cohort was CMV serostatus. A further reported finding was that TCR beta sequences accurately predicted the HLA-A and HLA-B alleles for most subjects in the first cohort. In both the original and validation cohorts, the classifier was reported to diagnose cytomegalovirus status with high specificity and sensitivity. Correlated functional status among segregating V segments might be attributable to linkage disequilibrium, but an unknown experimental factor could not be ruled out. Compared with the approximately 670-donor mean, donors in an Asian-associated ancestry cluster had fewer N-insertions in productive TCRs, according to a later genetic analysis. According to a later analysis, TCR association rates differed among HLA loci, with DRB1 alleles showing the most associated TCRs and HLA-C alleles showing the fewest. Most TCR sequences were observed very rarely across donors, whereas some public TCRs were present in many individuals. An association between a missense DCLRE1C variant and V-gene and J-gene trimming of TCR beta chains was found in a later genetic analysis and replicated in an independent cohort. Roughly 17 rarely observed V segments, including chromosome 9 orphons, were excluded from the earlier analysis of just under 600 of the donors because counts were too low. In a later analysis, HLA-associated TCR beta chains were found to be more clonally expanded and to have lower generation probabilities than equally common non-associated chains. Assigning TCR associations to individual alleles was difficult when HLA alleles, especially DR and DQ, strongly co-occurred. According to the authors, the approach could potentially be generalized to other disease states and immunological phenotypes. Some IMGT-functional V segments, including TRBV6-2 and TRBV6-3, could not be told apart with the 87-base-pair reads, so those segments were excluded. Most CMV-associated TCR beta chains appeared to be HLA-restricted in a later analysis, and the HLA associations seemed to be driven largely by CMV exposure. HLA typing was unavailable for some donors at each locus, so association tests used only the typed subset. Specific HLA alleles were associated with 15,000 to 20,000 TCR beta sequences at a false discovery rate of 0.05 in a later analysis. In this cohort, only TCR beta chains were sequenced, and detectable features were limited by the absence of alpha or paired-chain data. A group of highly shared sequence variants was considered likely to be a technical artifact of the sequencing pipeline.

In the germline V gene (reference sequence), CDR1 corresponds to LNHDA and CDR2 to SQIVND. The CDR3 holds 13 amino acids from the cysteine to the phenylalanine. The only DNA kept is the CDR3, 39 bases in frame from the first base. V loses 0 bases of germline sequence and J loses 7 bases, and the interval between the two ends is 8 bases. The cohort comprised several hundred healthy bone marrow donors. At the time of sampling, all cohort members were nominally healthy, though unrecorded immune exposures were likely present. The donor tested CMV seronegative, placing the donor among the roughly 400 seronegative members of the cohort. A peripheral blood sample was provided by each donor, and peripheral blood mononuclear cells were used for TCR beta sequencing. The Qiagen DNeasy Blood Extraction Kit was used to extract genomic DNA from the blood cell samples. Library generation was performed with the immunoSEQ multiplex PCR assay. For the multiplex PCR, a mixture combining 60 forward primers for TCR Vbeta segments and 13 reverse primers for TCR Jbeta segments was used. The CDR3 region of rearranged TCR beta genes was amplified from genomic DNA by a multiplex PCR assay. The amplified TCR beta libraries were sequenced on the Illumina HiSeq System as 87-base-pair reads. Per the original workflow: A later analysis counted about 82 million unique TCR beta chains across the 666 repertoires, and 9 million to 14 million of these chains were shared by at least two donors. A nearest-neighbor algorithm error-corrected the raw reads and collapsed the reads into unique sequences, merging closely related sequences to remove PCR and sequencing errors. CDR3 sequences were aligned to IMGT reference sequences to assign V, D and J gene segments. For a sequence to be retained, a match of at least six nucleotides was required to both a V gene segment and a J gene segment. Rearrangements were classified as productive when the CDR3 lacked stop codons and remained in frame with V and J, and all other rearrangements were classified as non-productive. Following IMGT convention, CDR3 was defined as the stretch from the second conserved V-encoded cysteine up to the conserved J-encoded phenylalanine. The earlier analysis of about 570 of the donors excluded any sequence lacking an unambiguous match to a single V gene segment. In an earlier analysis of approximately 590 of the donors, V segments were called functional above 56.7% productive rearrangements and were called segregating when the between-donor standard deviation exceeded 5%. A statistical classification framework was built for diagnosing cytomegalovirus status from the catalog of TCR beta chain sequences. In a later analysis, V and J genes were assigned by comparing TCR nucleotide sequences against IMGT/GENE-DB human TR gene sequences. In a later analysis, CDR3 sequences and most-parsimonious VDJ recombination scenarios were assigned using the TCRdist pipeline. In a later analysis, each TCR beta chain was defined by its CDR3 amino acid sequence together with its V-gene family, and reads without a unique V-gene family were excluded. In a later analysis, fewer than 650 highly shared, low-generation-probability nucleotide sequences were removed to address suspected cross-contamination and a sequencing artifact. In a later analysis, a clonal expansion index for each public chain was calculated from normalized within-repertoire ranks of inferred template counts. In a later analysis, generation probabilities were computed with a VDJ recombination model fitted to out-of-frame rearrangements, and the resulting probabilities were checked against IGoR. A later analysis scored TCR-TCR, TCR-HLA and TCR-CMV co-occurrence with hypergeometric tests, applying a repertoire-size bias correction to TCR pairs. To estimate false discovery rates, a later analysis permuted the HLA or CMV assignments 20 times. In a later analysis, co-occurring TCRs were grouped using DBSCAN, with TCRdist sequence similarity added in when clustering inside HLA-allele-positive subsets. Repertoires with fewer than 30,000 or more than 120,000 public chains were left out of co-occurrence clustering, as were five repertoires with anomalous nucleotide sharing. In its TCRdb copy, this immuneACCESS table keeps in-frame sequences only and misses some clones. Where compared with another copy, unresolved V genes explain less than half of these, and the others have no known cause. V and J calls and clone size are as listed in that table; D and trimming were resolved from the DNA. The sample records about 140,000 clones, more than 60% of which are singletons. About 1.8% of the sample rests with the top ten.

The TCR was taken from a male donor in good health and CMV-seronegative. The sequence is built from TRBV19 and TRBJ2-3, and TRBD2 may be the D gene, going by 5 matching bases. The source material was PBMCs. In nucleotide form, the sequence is TGTGCCAGTAGTATAGAACCGGGAAATACGCAGTATTTT. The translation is CASSIEPGNTQYF.